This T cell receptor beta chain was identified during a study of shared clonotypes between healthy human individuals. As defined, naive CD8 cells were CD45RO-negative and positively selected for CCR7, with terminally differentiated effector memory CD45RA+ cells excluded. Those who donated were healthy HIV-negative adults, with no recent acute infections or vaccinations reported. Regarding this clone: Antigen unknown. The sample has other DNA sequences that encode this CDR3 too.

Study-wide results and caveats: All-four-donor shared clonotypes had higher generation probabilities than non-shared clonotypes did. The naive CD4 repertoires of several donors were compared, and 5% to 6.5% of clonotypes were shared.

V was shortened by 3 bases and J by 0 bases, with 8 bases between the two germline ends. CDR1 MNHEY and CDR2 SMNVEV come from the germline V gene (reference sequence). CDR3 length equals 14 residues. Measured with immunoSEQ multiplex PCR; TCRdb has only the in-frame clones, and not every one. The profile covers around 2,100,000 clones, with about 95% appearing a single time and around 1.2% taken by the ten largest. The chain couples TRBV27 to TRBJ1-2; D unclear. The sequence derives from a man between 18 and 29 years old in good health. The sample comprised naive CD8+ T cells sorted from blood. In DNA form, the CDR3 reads TGTGCCAGCAGTTTCCTGGGTGCTAACTATGGCTACACCTTC. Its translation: CASSFLGANYGYTF.